Listed below are T cell receptor beta chains from one sample, sequenced in a study of blood T cells in healthy people across ages. TCRdb re-analysed the 5' RACE reads in MiXCR, keeping a single row per CDR3 protein. The data show approximately 1,000,000 distinct CDR3 sequences, more than 40% seen once. The sequenced sample was blood. All receptors come from a woman aged 60-75 years in good health. Each CDR3 is given with its conserved first and last residue. Fields, in order: clone size, J gene, D gene, V gene, CDR3 protein, CDR3 DNA. D genes are given only for firm matches. The size field is filled for only some rows; it gives once, few, many or a size class.

clone size: few
J gene: TRBJ2-5
D gene: NA
V gene: TRBV29-1
CDR3 protein: CSVATGHQAQETQYF
CDR3 DNA: TGCAGCGTGGCCACCGGGCACCAGGCCCAAGAGACCCAGTACTTC

clone size: NA
J gene: TRBJ2-3
D gene: TRBD2
V gene: TRBV20-1
CDR3 protein: CSATLAGGNTDTQYF
CDR3 DNA: TGCAGTGCTACTCTAGCGGGAGGGAACACAGATACGCAGTATTTT

clone size: once
J gene: TRBJ2-1
D gene: TRBD2
V gene: TRBV7-2
CDR3 protein: CASSQEPGLGYNEQFF
CDR3 DNA: TGTGCCAGCAGCCAAGAACCGGGACTAGGCTACAATGAGCAGTTCTTC

clone size: few
J gene: TRBJ1-5
D gene: TRBD1
V gene: TRBV12-3/TRBV12-4
CDR3 protein: CASSYRQGQHF
CDR3 DNA: TGTGCCAGCAGTTATAGACAGGGCCAGCATTTT

clone size: NA
J gene: TRBJ1-2
D gene: NA
V gene: TRBV7-2
CDR3 protein: CASSLGEPDYGYTF
CDR3 DNA: TGTGCCAGCAGCTTAGGCGAGCCTGACTATGGCTACACCTTC

clone size: NA
J gene: TRBJ2-4
D gene: NA
V gene: TRBV20-1
CDR3 protein: CSARRLLAKNIQYF
CDR3 DNA: TGCAGTGCCCGGAGGCTTTTAGCCAAAAACATTCAGTACTTC

clone size: NA
J gene: TRBJ1-5
D gene: NA
V gene: TRBV28
CDR3 protein: CASSFSLSQPQHF
CDR3 DNA: TGTGCCAGCAGTTTCAGTTTGTCTCAGCCCCAGCATTTT

clone size: NA
J gene: TRBJ2-7
D gene: TRBD1
V gene: TRBV3-1
CDR3 protein: CASAPTGQRPYEQYF
CDR3 DNA: TGTGCCAGCGCCCCCACGGGACAGCGACCCTACGAGCAGTACTTC

clone size: NA
J gene: TRBJ2-3
D gene: TRBD1
V gene: TRBV11-1
CDR3 protein: CASSGGTGGSADTQYF
CDR3 DNA: TGTGCCAGCAGCGGGGGGACAGGGGGCAGTGCAGATACGCAGTATTTT

clone size: many
J gene: TRBJ2-1
D gene: NA
V gene: TRBV7-3
CDR3 protein: CASSLGMGDNEQFF
CDR3 DNA: TGTGCCAGCAGCTTAGGGATGGGGGACAATGAGCAGTTCTTC

clone size: NA
J gene: TRBJ2-6
D gene: TRBD1
V gene: TRBV20-1
CDR3 protein: CSARETGTGANVLTF
CDR3 DNA: TGCAGTGCTAGAGAGACAGGGACAGGGGCCAACGTCCTGACTTTC

clone size: many
J gene: TRBJ2-7
D gene: NA
V gene: TRBV29-1
CDR3 protein: CSVGHRTDQEYF
CDR3 DNA: TGCAGCGTTGGACACCGCACCGACCAGGAGTACTTC

clone size: NA
J gene: TRBJ2-7
D gene: TRBD2
V gene: TRBV4-2
CDR3 protein: CASARGSGSYEQYF
CDR3 DNA: TGTGCTAGCGCTCGGGGTAGCGGGAGTTACGAGCAGTACTTC

clone size: NA
J gene: TRBJ1-1
D gene: NA
V gene: TRBV3-1
CDR3 protein: CASSSIQGTEAFF
CDR3 DNA: TGTGCCAGCAGCTCCATTCAGGGCACTGAAGCTTTCTTT

clone size: NA
J gene: TRBJ2-3
D gene: TRBD2
V gene: TRBV10-3
CDR3 protein: CAIRPGLGTATQYF
CDR3 DNA: TGTGCCATCAGGCCGGGACTAGGTACTGCTACGCAGTATTTT

clone size: few
J gene: TRBJ2-1
D gene: TRBD2
V gene: TRBV5-1
CDR3 protein: CASSFTSGKVQFF
CDR3 DNA: TGCGCCAGCAGCTTTACTAGCGGGAAAGTGCAGTTCTTC

clone size: once
J gene: TRBJ2-1
D gene: NA
V gene: TRBV29-1
CDR3 protein: CCVAQKSETQFF
CDR3 DNA: TGCTGCGTTGCGCAGAAGTCGGAGACCCAGTTCTTC

clone size: NA
J gene: TRBJ2-7
D gene: NA
V gene: TRBV28
CDR3 protein: CASSFGSVSYEQYF
CDR3 DNA: TGTGCCAGCAGTTTCGGGTCGGTTTCCTACGAGCAGTACTTC

clone size: NA
J gene: TRBJ2-1
D gene: NA
V gene: TRBV6-1
CDR3 protein: CASSEETTTYNEQFF
CDR3 DNA: TGTGCCAGCAGTGAAGAGACTACAACCTACAATGAGCAGTTCTTC

clone size: NA
J gene: TRBJ1-1
D gene: TRBD1
V gene: TRBV27
CDR3 protein: CASSLIQGPEAFF
CDR3 DNA: TGTGCCAGCAGTTTAATACAGGGGCCTGAAGCTTTCTTT

clone size: NA
J gene: TRBJ1-2
D gene: NA
V gene: TRBV29-1
CDR3 protein: CSAGRGREGYTF
CDR3 DNA: TGCAGCGCGGGGAGGGGTCGAGAGGGCTACACCTTC

clone size: few
J gene: TRBJ2-6
D gene: TRBD1
V gene: TRBV12-3/TRBV12-4
CDR3 protein: CASRDRGFSGANVLTF
CDR3 DNA: TGTGCCAGCAGGGACAGGGGTTTCTCTGGGGCCAACGTCCTGACTTTC

clone size: few
J gene: TRBJ2-7
D gene: TRBD2
V gene: TRBV7-2
CDR3 protein: CASSLGGRPTYEQYF
CDR3 DNA: TGTGCCAGCAGCTTAGGCGGGAGGCCCACATACGAGCAGTACTTC

clone size: few
J gene: TRBJ1-2
D gene: TRBD1
V gene: TRBV28
CDR3 protein: CASSLTDRGYGYTF
CDR3 DNA: TGTGCCAGCAGTCTCACCGACAGGGGCTATGGCTACACCTTC

clone size: few
J gene: TRBJ2-5
D gene: NA
V gene: TRBV5-1
CDR3 protein: CASSLVGGVETQYF
CDR3 DNA: TGCGCCAGCAGCTTGGTGGGGGGAGTGGAGACCCAGTACTTC

clone size: NA
J gene: TRBJ2-3
D gene: NA
V gene: TRBV29-1
CDR3 protein: CSVDMNASRDTQYF
CDR3 DNA: TGCAGCGTTGACATGAACGCCTCACGAGATACGCAGTATTTT

clone size: NA
J gene: TRBJ2-1
D gene: TRBD2
V gene: TRBV7-6
CDR3 protein: CASSLGGEGLHEQFF
CDR3 DNA: TGTGCCAGCAGCTTAGGGGGGGAGGGCCTCCATGAGCAGTTCTTC

clone size: few
J gene: TRBJ2-5
D gene: NA
V gene: TRBV7-2
CDR3 protein: CASSPYGSDQETQYF
CDR3 DNA: TGTGCCAGCAGCCCATACGGGAGCGATCAAGAGACCCAGTACTTC

clone size: NA
J gene: TRBJ2-5
D gene: TRBD2
V gene: TRBV20-1
CDR3 protein: CSAPTSGRWGETQYF
CDR3 DNA: TGCAGTGCGCCTACTAGCGGGAGGTGGGGAGAGACCCAGTACTTC

clone size: few
J gene: TRBJ2-4
D gene: NA
V gene: TRBV15
CDR3 protein: CATSTYRVSGNIQYF
CDR3 DNA: TGTGCCACCAGCACCTACAGGGTTTCGGGTAACATTCAGTACTTC

clone size: NA
J gene: TRBJ2-1
D gene: NA
V gene: TRBV2
CDR3 protein: CASSERDREQFF
CDR3 DNA: TGTGCCAGCAGTGAAAGAGATCGCGAGCAGTTCTTC

clone size: NA
J gene: TRBJ1-2
D gene: NA
V gene: TRBV5-1
CDR3 protein: CASSLTGPGAYGYTF
CDR3 DNA: TGCGCCAGCAGCTTGACGGGACCGGGGGCCTATGGCTACACCTTC

clone size: NA
J gene: TRBJ2-1
D gene: NA
V gene: TRBV20-1
CDR3 protein: CSAQDSANNEQFF
CDR3 DNA: TGCAGTGCTCAGGACAGCGCAAACAATGAGCAGTTCTTC

clone size: once
J gene: TRBJ1-5
D gene: TRBD1
V gene: TRBV7-9
CDR3 protein: CASSLGTGLGQPQHF
CDR3 DNA: TGTGCCAGCAGCTTAGGGACAGGGCTGGGACAGCCCCAGCATTTT

clone size: NA
J gene: TRBJ2-3
D gene: NA
V gene: TRBV7-6
CDR3 protein: CASSLEVGGESTGMQYF
CDR3 DNA: TGTGCCAGCAGCTTAGAAGTCGGCGGGGAAAGCACAGGTATGCAGTATTTT

clone size: NA
J gene: TRBJ1-2
D gene: NA
V gene: TRBV18
CDR3 protein: CASSPPSRAGGYTF
CDR3 DNA: TGTGCCAGCTCACCACCATCGCGGGCCGGGGGCTACACCTTC

clone size: NA
J gene: TRBJ2-7
D gene: NA
V gene: TRBV14
CDR3 protein: CASSRIQGYEQYF
CDR3 DNA: TGTGCCAGCAGCAGAATACAGGGCTACGAGCAGTACTTC

clone size: NA
J gene: TRBJ2-1
D gene: NA
V gene: TRBV7-9
CDR3 protein: CASSHQGGYNEQFF
CDR3 DNA: TGTGCCAGCAGCCACCAAGGGGGGTACAATGAGCAGTTCTTC

clone size: NA
J gene: TRBJ2-1
D gene: NA
V gene: TRBV20-1
CDR3 protein: CSARAPTYNEQFF
CDR3 DNA: TGCAGTGCTAGAGCTCCTACCTACAATGAGCAGTTCTTC

clone size: NA
J gene: TRBJ1-5
D gene: TRBD1
V gene: TRBV28
CDR3 protein: CATKDRAYNQPQHF
CDR3 DNA: TGTGCCACAAAAGACAGGGCCTACAATCAGCCCCAGCATTTT

clone size: NA
J gene: TRBJ2-1
D gene: NA
V gene: TRBV7-2
CDR3 protein: CASSLRRYNEQFF
CDR3 DNA: TGTGCCAGCAGCTTACGACGGTACAATGAGCAGTTCTTC